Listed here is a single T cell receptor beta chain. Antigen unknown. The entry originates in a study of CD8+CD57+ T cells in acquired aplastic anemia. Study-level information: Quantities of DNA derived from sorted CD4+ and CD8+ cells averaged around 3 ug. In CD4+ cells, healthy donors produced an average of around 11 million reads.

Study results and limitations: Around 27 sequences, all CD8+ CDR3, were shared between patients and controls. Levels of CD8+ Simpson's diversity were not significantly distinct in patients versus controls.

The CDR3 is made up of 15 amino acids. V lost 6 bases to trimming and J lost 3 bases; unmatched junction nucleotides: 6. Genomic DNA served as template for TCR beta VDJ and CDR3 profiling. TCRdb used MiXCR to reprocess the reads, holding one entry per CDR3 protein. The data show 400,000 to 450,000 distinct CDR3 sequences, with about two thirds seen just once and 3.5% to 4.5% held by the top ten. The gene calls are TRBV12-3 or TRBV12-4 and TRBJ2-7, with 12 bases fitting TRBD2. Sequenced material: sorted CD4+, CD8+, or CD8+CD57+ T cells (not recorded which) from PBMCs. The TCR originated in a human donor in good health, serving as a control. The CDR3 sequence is CASSKTSGGFYEQYF. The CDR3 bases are TGTGCCAGCAGCAAAACTAGCGGGGGGTTCTACGAGCAGTACTTC.